The TCR beta chain under discussion was sequenced for a study of blood T cell dynamics during melanoma immunotherapy. As to time point: week 3, after first cycle of checkpoint inhibitor. Sampling occurred pretreatment (T0) and at week 3 (W3), after cycle one of checkpoint blockade. Germline V gene data show CDR1 as LNHNV and CDR2 as YYDKDF (reference sequence). Trimming removed 1 base from V and 0 bases from J, with 19 bases in between. The CDR3 runs to 19 residues. Profiled with immunoSEQ multiplex PCR; TCRdb holds only in-frame clones, not every one. The sample records 4,000 to 5,000 clones, about nine tenths being singletons.

The chain uses TRBV15 and TRBJ1-3, with D perhaps matching TRBD1 (6 bases). The input for sequencing was blood, taken from a patient treated with checkpoint blockade. The source of this sequence is a human donor with melanoma. CDR3 DNA: TGTGCCACCAGCAGAGGGGAGGCTTGGGGGGCCCTCTCTGGAAACACCATATATTTT. It encodes CATSRGEAWGALSGNTIYF.